The entry that follows covers one T cell receptor beta chain sequence. Its antigen remains unidentified. These data are taken from a study of CD8 T cells in Susac syndrome. About the study: Treatment at blood withdrawal was none, corticosteroids, or intravenous immunoglobulin alone in Susac syndrome patients.

Germline CDR1 and CDR2: SGHTA and FQGTGA. This CDR3 spans 13 amino acids. Trimming left V 1 base short and J 7 bases short, with 11 bases between. About 0.45 to 1 ug RNA was reverse transcribed with random hexamers. TCRdb re-called the immunoSEQ multiplex PCR reads through MiXCR, storing one row per CDR3 protein. Of around 100,000 distinct CDR3 sequences listed, 95% are singletons. Regarding the study as a whole: TEMRA cells and active patients showed peak Susac CD8+ clonal expansion. The study conceded that relatively few individuals underwent its TCR sequencing and HLA analysis.

The chain links TRBV7-3 to TRBJ2-7, with D perhaps TRBD2 (6 bases). The receptor was isolated from a human donor with Susac syndrome. Sequenced input: CD8+ T cells from PBMCs. CDR3 region: CASSLSPSAEQYF. The CDR3 DNA reads TGTGCCAGCAGCTTAAGCCCTAGCGCGGAGCAGTACTTC.